The text below deals with one T cell receptor (beta chain). The junction had 14 bases not matched to a gene; V was cut back by 4 bases and J by 4 bases. Germline CDR1 is SGHDT and CDR2 is YYEEEE. The CDR3 totals 17 residues. The study ran its PCR with 60 Vbeta and 13 Jbeta primers. Profiled with immunoSEQ multiplex PCR; TCRdb holds only in-frame clones, not every one. The sample has roughly 200,000 clones, 9.5% seen once; the top ten hold approximately 1.3%. The data are from a study of cytomegalovirus exposure and HLA in healthy donors. The TCR comes from a young woman in good health and CMV-seropositive. The chain employs TRBV5-6 and TRBJ2-3; TRBD1 agrees at 8 bases. The sequenced sample consisted of PBMCs. The CDR3 sequence is CASSQLGAGGLSDTQYF. DNA of the CDR3: TGTGCCAGCAGCCAACTTGGGGCAGGGGGCTTGTCAGATACGCAGTATTTT.